This T cell receptor (beta chain) derives from a study of blood T cell repertoires in COVID-19. The wider study: Acute and convalescent COVID-19 samples came from the United States, Italy and Spain. Sources were T cells, B-cell-depleted T cells, or PBMCs; the material itself was cDNA or gDNA.

Here immunoSEQ multiplex PCR was the method, and the copy in TCRdb shows in-frame clones only, minus some. The sample has more than 90,000 clones; about 81% are singletons. Sequencing was carried out using peripheral blood. This sequence was found in a man in his sixties with acute or convalescent COVID-19.

CDR3 loop: CASSRTGRGETQYF. The CDR3 DNA sequence: TGTGCCAGTAGTCGGACAGGGAGGGGCGAGACCCAGTACTTC. The rearrangement links TRBV19 to TRBJ2-5; possibly TRBD1 for D (8 bases). The length of the CDR3 is 14 residues. CDR1 and CDR2 from the germline V gene are LNHDA and SQIVND (reference sequence). Trimming cost V 5 bases and J 5 bases, with 15 bases left between them.